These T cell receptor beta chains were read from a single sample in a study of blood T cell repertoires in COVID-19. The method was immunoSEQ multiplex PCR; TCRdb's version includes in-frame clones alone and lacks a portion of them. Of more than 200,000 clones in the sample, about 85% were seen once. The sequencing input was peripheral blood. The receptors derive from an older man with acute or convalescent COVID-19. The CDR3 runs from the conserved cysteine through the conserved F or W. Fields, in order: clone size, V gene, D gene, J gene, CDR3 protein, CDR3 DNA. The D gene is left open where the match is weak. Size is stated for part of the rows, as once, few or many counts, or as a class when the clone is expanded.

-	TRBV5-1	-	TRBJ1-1	CASSQALGNTEAFF	TGCGCCAGCAGCCAGGCCTTGGGGAACACTGAAGCTTTCTTT
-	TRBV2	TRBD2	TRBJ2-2	CASSLSGRTGELFF	TGTGCCAGCAGTCTGAGCGGGAGAACCGGGGAGCTGTTTTTT
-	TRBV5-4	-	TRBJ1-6	CASSLADRLNSPLHF	TGTGCCAGCAGCTTGGCCGACAGGCTTAATTCACCCCTCCACTTT
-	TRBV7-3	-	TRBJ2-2	CASRAGTPNTGELFF	TGTGCCAGCAGAGCCGGGACACCGAACACCGGGGAGCTGTTTTTT
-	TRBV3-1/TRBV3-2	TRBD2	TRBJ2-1	CASSQIRLAGDNEQFF	TGTGCCAGCAGCCAAATTCGCCTAGCGGGAGACAATGAGCAGTTCTTC
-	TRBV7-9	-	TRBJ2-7	CASSLGGVFYEQYF	TGTGCCAGCAGCTTAGGCGGGGTCTTCTACGAGCAGTACTTC
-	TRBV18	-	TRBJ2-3	CASSRTEGKDTQYF	TGTGCCAGCTCAAGGACAGAGGGCAAAGATACGCAGTATTTT
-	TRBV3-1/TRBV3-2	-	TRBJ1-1	CASSQGEGGLKAFF	TGTGCCAGCAGCCAGGGAGAGGGGGGGCTTAAAGCTTTCTTT
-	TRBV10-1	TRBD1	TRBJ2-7	CASRATGTDEQYF	TGCGCCAGCAGGGCTACCGGGACAGACGAGCAGTACTTC
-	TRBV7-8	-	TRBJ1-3	CASSRLYQGYGNTIYF	TGTGCCAGCAGCCGTCTATACCAGGGGTACGGAAACACCATATATTTT
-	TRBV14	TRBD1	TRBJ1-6	CASSPGQVASTLHF	TGTGCCAGCAGCCCCGGACAGGTCGCCTCTACCCTCCACTTT
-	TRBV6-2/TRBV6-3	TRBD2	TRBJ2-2	CASSYLAGVVGELFF	TGTGCCAGCAGTTATCTAGCGGGAGTTGTAGGGGAGCTGTTTTTT
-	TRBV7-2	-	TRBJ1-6	CASSLGGLGSPLHF	TGTGCCAGCAGCTTAGGAGGGCTTGGATCACCCCTCCACTTT
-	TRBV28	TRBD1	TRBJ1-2	CASSLSAGGSLGYTF	TGTGCCAGCAGTTTAAGTGCAGGGGGTTCTCTGGGCTACACCTTC
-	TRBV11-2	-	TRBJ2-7	CASSLGGKPYEQYF	TGTGCCAGCAGCTTAGGCGGTAAACCCTACGAGCAGTACTTC
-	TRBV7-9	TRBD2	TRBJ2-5	CASSLASGQETQYF	TGTGCCAGCAGCTTGGCTAGCGGACAAGAGACCCAGTACTTC
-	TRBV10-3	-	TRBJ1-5	CAISEGGSGSQPQHF	TGTGCCATCAGCGAGGGAGGGTCTGGCAGTCAGCCCCAGCATTTT
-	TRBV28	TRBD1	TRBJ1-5	CASSLGTGGQPQHF	TGTGCCAGCAGTTTGGGGACAGGCGGTCAGCCCCAGCATTTT
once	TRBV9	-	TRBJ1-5	CASSPSEGEMGQPQHF	TGTGCCAGCAGCCCTAGCGAAGGGGAGATGGGTCAGCCCCAGCATTTT
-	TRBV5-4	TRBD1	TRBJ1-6	CASSLGTGGAYNSPLHF	TGTGCCAGCAGCTTGGGAACAGGGGGCGCCTATAATTCACCCCTCCACTTT
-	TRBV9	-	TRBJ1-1	CASSQQGTAEAFF	TGTGCCAGCAGCCAGCAGGGGACGGCTGAAGCTTTCTTT
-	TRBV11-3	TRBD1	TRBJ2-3	CASSFGAQGANTQYF	TGTGCCAGCAGCTTCGGGGCGCAGGGGGCGAATACGCAGTATTTT
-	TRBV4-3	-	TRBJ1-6	CASSQERTAWYNSPLHF	TGCGCCAGCAGCCAAGAACGAACAGCTTGGTATAATTCACCCCTCCACTTT
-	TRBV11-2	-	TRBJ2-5	CASKGQVQETQYF	TGTGCCAGCAAGGGGCAGGTCCAAGAGACCCAGTACTTC
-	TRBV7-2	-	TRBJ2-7	CASSSTRGLGEQYF	TGTGCCAGCAGCTCAACTAGAGGCTTGGGCGAGCAGTACTTC
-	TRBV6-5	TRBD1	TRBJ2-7	CASSSGTDYEQYF	TGTGCCAGCAGTTCTGGGACAGACTACGAGCAGTACTTC
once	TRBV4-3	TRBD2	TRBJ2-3	CASSPASGGPTDTQYF	TGCGCCAGCAGCCCCGCTAGCGGAGGTCCAACAGATACGCAGTATTTT